This is a list of T cell receptor beta chains from one sample in a study of shared clonotypes between healthy human individuals. Here immunoSEQ multiplex PCR was the method, and the copy in TCRdb shows in-frame clones only, minus some. The table includes roughly 850,000 clones, roughly 96% detected once. The sample comprised naive CD8+ T cells sorted from blood. The receptors originated from a man aged 25-45 years in good health. CDR3s include the opening cysteine and the closing phenylalanine or tryptophan. A D gene is named only where the DNA matches it firmly. Expanded clones get a size class; other rows say once, few or many, or leave the size out.

CDR3nt	CDR3aa	v_gene	abundance	d_gene	j_gene
TGTGCCAGCAGCGTAGCTTCGGACGAGCAGTACTTC	CASSVASDEQYF	TRBV9	NA	NA	TRBJ2-7
TGTGCCAGCAATCTAGCGGGAAACCGCAATGAGCAGTTCTTC	CASNLAGNRNEQFF	TRBV27	NA	TRBD2	TRBJ2-1
TGTGCCAGCAGTTACGGGCAGGGGACTGAAGCTTTCTTT	CASSYGQGTEAFF	TRBV6-5	NA	NA	TRBJ1-1
TGTGCCAGTAGTATAATGGGAACTAATGAAAAACTGTTTTTT	CASSIMGTNEKLFF	TRBV19	NA	NA	TRBJ1-4
TGTGCCAGCAGCTCGTCAGGACGTTTTGGCTACACCTTC	CASSSSGRFGYTF	TRBV7-9	NA	NA	TRBJ1-2
TGTGCCAGTAGTTGGGGGACACCGGGACACTACGAGCAGTACTTC	CASSWGTPGHYEQYF	TRBV19	NA	NA	TRBJ2-7
TGCAGCGCGTCATCAGGGGCCGGGGAGCTGTTTTTT	CSASSGAGELFF	TRBV29-1	few	NA	TRBJ2-2
TGTGCCAGCAGCGTAGGGTACCGGGGACAGGGGAGCTCCTACAATGAGCAGTTCTTC	CASSVGYRGQGSSYNEQFF	TRBV9	NA	TRBD1	TRBJ2-1
TGTGCCAGCAGTTTCGACCCCAATCAGCCCCAGCATTTT	CASSFDPNQPQHF	TRBV6-1	NA	NA	TRBJ1-5
TGTGCCAGCAGTCGAGGGACAGTGCCCTACGCGAACACCGGGGAGCTGTTTTTT	CASSRGTVPYANTGELFF	TRBV25-1	NA	TRBD1	TRBJ2-2
TGTGCCAGCAGTTTATCGACAGGGGCCTGGTACGAGCAGTACTTC	CASSLSTGAWYEQYF	TRBV27	NA	TRBD1	TRBJ2-7
TGTGCCAGCAGCTTTGTGGCTTCGAGCACCGGGGAGCTGTTTTTT	CASSFVASSTGELFF	TRBV5-4	NA	NA	TRBJ2-2
TGTGCCACCGGGACCGGAGCTGAAGCTTTCTTT	CATGTGAEAFF	TRBV6-5	NA	NA	TRBJ1-1
TGTGCCAGCAGGGACAGGGGCTCCTACGAGCAGTACTTC	CASRDRGSYEQYF	TRBV6-1	NA	TRBD1	TRBJ2-7
TGCGCCAGCAGCCCCCGACAGGGTTCCTACGAGCAGTACTTC	CASSPRQGSYEQYF	TRBV4-1	NA	TRBD1	TRBJ2-7
TGCGCCAGCAGCTGGGGTGGATATGAGCAGTTCTTC	CASSWGGYEQFF	TRBV5-1	NA	NA	TRBJ2-1
TGTGCCAGCAGCCCGGGGACAGCCCCCGGAGTCTACGAGCAGTACTTC	CASSPGTAPGVYEQYF	TRBV5-4	NA	TRBD1	TRBJ2-7
TGTGCCAGCGGTATAGCGGGAGGCACCGGGGAGCTGTTTTTT	CASGIAGGTGELFF	TRBV27	NA	TRBD2	TRBJ2-2
TGTGCCACCAGCAGTGACAATCCGGGACTAGCGGGAGTTTACGAGCAGTACTTC	CATSSDNPGLAGVYEQYF	TRBV15	once	TRBD2	TRBJ2-7
TGTGCCAGCAGGCATATAGAAGAACAAGAGACCCAGTACTTC	CASRHIEEQETQYF	TRBV28	NA	NA	TRBJ2-5
TGCGCCAGCAGCCACGGAGCGGACTCCTACGAGCAGTACTTC	CASSHGADSYEQYF	TRBV4-1	NA	NA	TRBJ2-7
TGTGCCAGCAGCTTAGGACAGGGACAGGGGTTCTTTGAAGATACGCAGTATTTT	CASSLGQGQGFFEDTQYF	TRBV7-2	NA	TRBD1	TRBJ2-3